The present entry profiles one TCR beta chain with its context. Those enrolled, adults aged about 18 to 89 years, came from about two dozen US areas. Assignments of participants to cohorts depended upon their own reported clinical history. These data belong to a study of blood T cell repertoires in COVID-19. As for the study in general: The study drew acute and convalescent COVID-19 samples from the United States, Italy and Spain.

This CDR3 region has 15 residues. Germline CDR1 reads LNHDA; CDR2 reads SQIVND (reference sequence). Between the trimmed V and J ends, which lost 4 bases and 7 bases, there was a span of 14 bases. Per the original data handling: Estimation of nucleated cell counts relied on the amplification of reference gene primers. The protocol was immunoSEQ multiplex PCR, while the TCRdb copy is restricted to in-frame clones and leaves out a portion. V and J calls and clone size are those listed in that table; D and trimming were worked out from the DNA. Among 350,000 to 400,000 clones listed, roughly nine tenths were seen once.

The chain couples TRBV19 to TRBJ1-6, with D hard to call. The sequenced sample was PBMCs or T cells enriched from blood (not recorded which). The receptor comes from a woman in her thirties or forties who had been exposed to COVID-19. CDR3 sequence: CASSTAEGLNSPLHF. In DNA, the CDR3 is TGTGCCAGTAGTACGGCGGAGGGTTTGAATTCACCCCTCCACTTT.